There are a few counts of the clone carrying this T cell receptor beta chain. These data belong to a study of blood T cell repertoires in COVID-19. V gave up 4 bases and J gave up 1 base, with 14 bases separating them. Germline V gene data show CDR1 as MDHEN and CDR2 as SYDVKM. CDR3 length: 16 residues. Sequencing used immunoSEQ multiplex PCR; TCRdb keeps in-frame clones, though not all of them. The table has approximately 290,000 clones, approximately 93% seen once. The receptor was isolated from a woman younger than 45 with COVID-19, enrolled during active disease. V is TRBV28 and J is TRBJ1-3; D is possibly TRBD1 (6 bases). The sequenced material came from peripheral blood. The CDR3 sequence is CASSSPYTGSGNTIYF. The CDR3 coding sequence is TGTGCCAGCAGTTCCCCTTACACAGGGTCTGGAAACACCATATATTTT.